This T cell receptor (beta chain) was obtained from a study of post-analysis software for immune sequencing data. Study summary: There were relapsing-remitting, secondary progressive and progressive-relapsing multiple sclerosis among the disease courses included.

As regards this clonotype: The antigen is not known.

The authors incorporated unique molecular identifiers into the TCR beta cDNA libraries. cDNA molecules numbering about half a million came from approximately 1 to 10 million T cells. TCRdb redid the calling of the PCR reads with MiXCR, one entry per CDR3 protein. The repertoire consists of fewer than 600,000 distinct CDR3 sequences, with roughly 45% occurring once and the leading ten covering about an eighth. This CDR3 is 14 amino acids long. Germline V gene lookup returns CDR1 SEHNR and CDR2 FQNEAQ (reference sequence). V was pared by 5 bases and J by 5 bases, with 15 bases between. General study points: Strong same-batch co-clustering of samples appeared with F measure clustering. TRBV5-6, TRBV5-1 and TRBV20-1 were among four or five TRBV segments more frequent in patients than controls.

The chain is built from TRBV7-9 and TRBJ1-2, with D perhaps matching TRBD1 (5 bases). The receptor's source is a girl between 10 and 17 years old with multiple sclerosis. The sequenced sample consisted of blood. As DNA, the CDR3 is TGTGCCAGCAGCAGCCGGGACCGCCTTTATGGCTACACCTTC. Protein: CASSSRDRLYGYTF.